Listed below are T cell receptor beta chains from one sample, sequenced in a study of cytomegalovirus exposure and HLA in healthy donors. Assay used: immunoSEQ multiplex PCR; TCRdb lists only in-frame clones, some missing. The table lists 150,000 to 200,000 clones, about four fifths of them singletons, with about 1.8% in the top ten. The material sequenced was PBMCs. All receptors come from a young man in good health and CMV-seronegative. The CDR3 runs from the conserved cysteine through the conserved F or W. D genes are given only for firm matches. The size entry is marked missing in some rows and otherwise reads once, few, many or a size class.

J | size | V | D | DNA | CDR3
TRBJ2-3 | - | TRBV28 | TRBD2 | TGTGCCAGCAAACTAGCGGGAGGGACAGATACGCAGTATTTT | CASKLAGGTDTQYF
TRBJ2-5 | - | TRBV7-2 | - | TGTGCCAGCAGCTCGGCACAGGGATCCCAGGAGACCCAGTACTTC | CASSSAQGSQETQYF
TRBJ2-3 | - | TRBV10-3 | - | TGTGCCACCTCCGGGACAATGACAGATACGCAGTATTTT | CATSGTMTDTQYF
TRBJ1-3 | - | TRBV5-1 | - | TGCGCCGGCAGCGTGGATGGGACAAGAAACACCATATATTTT | CAGSVDGTRNTIYF
TRBJ2-1 | - | TRBV29-1 | - | TGCAGCGTTGATGAGGGTGAGCAGTTCTTC | CSVDEGEQFF
TRBJ2-2 | - | TRBV5-1 | TRBD2 | TGCGCCAGCAGCGCCACTAGCGGACCTACGAACACCGGGGAGCTGTTTTTT | CASSATSGPTNTGELFF
TRBJ1-6 | - | TRBV9 | TRBD1 | TGTGCCAGCAGCGTAGCGGGGACAGGGACGTCACCCCTCCACTTT | CASSVAGTGTSPLHF
TRBJ1-4 | - | TRBV30 | - | TGTGCCTGGAGTGTAGGGGGACCGGGTTATGAAAAACTGTTTTTT | CAWSVGGPGYEKLFF
TRBJ1-4 | - | TRBV5-1 | - | TGCGCCAGCAGCGTGGGAGCCACTAATGAAAAACTGTTTTTT | CASSVGATNEKLFF
TRBJ2-7 | - | TRBV6-1 | - | TGTGCCAGCGGACCCAGGGACTACGAGCAGTACTTC | CASGPRDYEQYF
TRBJ2-7 | - | TRBV4-3 | - | TGCGCCAGCAGCCAAGATCCGGCAGGGGAGTTCGGCGAGCAGTACTTC | CASSQDPAGEFGEQYF
TRBJ2-2 | - | TRBV9 | TRBD2 | TGTGCCAGCAGCGCTCCCACTAGCGGGAGGGCCGGGGAGCTGTTTTTT | CASSAPTSGRAGELFF
TRBJ2-7 | - | TRBV6-5 | TRBD1 | TGTGCCAGCAGCCAGACAGGGCTTTACGAGCAGTACTTC | CASSQTGLYEQYF
TRBJ2-3 | few | TRBV5-4 | - | TGTGCCAGCAGCCTAGGGGCAGATACGCAGTATTTT | CASSLGADTQYF
TRBJ1-4 | - | TRBV6-1 | TRBD1 | TGTGCCAGCAGTGACCTGGGGACAGGGGCGGGGAATGAAAAACTGTTTTTT | CASSDLGTGAGNEKLFF
TRBJ2-1 | - | TRBV7-2 | TRBD1 | TGTGCCAGCGGCCCCCCGGGACAGGGTTATAATGAGCAGTTCTTC | CASGPPGQGYNEQFF
TRBJ2-7 | - | TRBV18 | TRBD1 | TGTGCCAGCTCACGGAGGACAGGGGATTCCTACGAGCAGTACTTC | CASSRRTGDSYEQYF
TRBJ1-4 | - | TRBV2 | - | TGTGCCAGCAGCCCAGGGGTTGAAAAACTGTTTTTT | CASSPGVEKLFF
TRBJ1-2 | - | TRBV2 | - | TGTGCCAGCACCGGGGGGTACCATGGCTACACCTTC | CASTGGYHGYTF
TRBJ1-2 | few | TRBV6-6 | - | TGTGCCAACCTTCAGGGACTGAGAAACTATGGCTACACCTTC | CANLQGLRNYGYTF
TRBJ2-1 | few | TRBV9 | TRBD2 | TGTGCCAGCAGCGCTCATAAGACTAGCACCAATGAGCAGTTCTTC | CASSAHKTSTNEQFF
TRBJ2-7 | - | TRBV12-5 | TRBD1 | TGTGCTAGTGGTAACAGGGGCCTAGGCTACGAGCAGTACTTC | CASGNRGLGYEQYF
TRBJ2-3 | once | TRBV30 | TRBD2 | TGTGCCTGGAGTGTACGGCTAGCGGTCACAGATACGCAGTATTTT | CAWSVRLAVTDTQYF
TRBJ1-1 | - | TRBV29-1 | TRBD1 | TGCAGCGTCGGACAGGGGCGAGTGAACACTGAAGCTTTCTTT | CSVGQGRVNTEAFF
TRBJ1-2 | - | TRBV6-6 | - | TGTGCCAGCGTAGACAGGCGTTATGGCTACACCTTC | CASVDRRYGYTF
TRBJ1-1 | - | TRBV5-6 | TRBD1 | TGTGCCAGCAGCCGGACAGGGAACACTGAAGCTTTCTTT | CASSRTGNTEAFF
TRBJ2-1 | once | TRBV4-3 | TRBD2 | TGCGCCAGCAGCCAAGGGCCGGGACTAGGTCCCAATGAGCAGTTCTTC | CASSQGPGLGPNEQFF
TRBJ2-2 | - | TRBV4-2 | - | TGTGCCAGCAGAGTTGGCAAAAACACCGGGGAGCTGTTTTTT | CASRVGKNTGELFF
TRBJ2-7 | - | TRBV2 | TRBD1 | TGTGCCAGCAACCGACCGGACAGGGGAAAAGCCTGGGGGCCTTACGAGCAGTACTTC | CASNRPDRGKAWGPYEQYF
TRBJ2-1 | - | TRBV16 | - | TGTGCCAGCAGCCAACAATCCGGGAATGAGCAGTTCTTC | CASSQQSGNEQFF
TRBJ1-6 | once | TRBV4-3 | - | TGCGCCAGCAGCCAAGATGGAGGGTTTAATTCACCCCTCCACTTT | CASSQDGGFNSPLHF
TRBJ2-1 | - | TRBV4-1 | - | TGCGCCAGCAGCCAAGCGGGGTACAATGAGCAGTTCTTC | CASSQAGYNEQFF
TRBJ2-3 | - | TRBV11-2 | TRBD2 | TGTGCCAGCAGCTCTAGAGCGGGGGGCCCATCCACAGATACGCAGTATTTT | CASSSRAGGPSTDTQYF
TRBJ1-6 | - | TRBV7-6 | - | TGTGCCAGCAGCACTCTCCGGGATTCACCCCTCCACTTT | CASSTLRDSPLHF
TRBJ2-1 | - | TRBV5-8 | TRBD2 | TGTGCCAGCAGCTTACTAGCGGGGATCTCCTACAATGAGCAGTTCTTC | CASSLLAGISYNEQFF
TRBJ1-5 | - | TRBV7-2 | - | TGTGCCAGCAGCCCAGTCGGGTTGCAGCAGCCCCAGCATTTT | CASSPVGLQQPQHF
TRBJ2-5 | few | TRBV4-1 | TRBD1 | TGCGCCAGCAGCCAAGATGGGACAGGGGGCTTAGGGGAGACCCAGTACTTC | CASSQDGTGGLGETQYF
TRBJ1-2 | - | TRBV25-1 | TRBD1 | TGTGCCAGCAGTGAATTCTCCGGGACAGGGGGTGGCTACACCTTC | CASSEFSGTGGGYTF
TRBJ2-3 | - | TRBV25-1 | - | TGTGCCAGCACCCGGGGGGCCGCCTCGTACACAGATACGCAGTATTTT | CASTRGAASYTDTQYF
TRBJ1-1 | - | TRBV4-3 | - | TGCGCCAGCAGCCAAGATTGGGGGCTCACTGAAGCTTTCTTT | CASSQDWGLTEAFF